This TCR beta chain appears in the sequencing data of a study of blood T cell repertoires in COVID-19. Study information: Spain, Italy and the United States supplied samples that represented acute and convalescent COVID-19. T cells, B-cell-depleted T cells, or PBMCs provided the cDNA or gDNA that served as material.

Original handling: Reference gene primer amplification in the assay estimated nucleated cell counts. The protocol was immunoSEQ multiplex PCR, while the TCRdb copy is restricted to in-frame clones and leaves out a portion. That table furnishes V, J and clone size, whereas the DNA furnished D and trimming. The sample carries about 330,000 clones, 80% to 90% recorded once. The ends were cut back, 6 bases at V and 1 base at J, with 9 bases in the middle. The germline CDR1 and CDR2 sequences are KGHSH and LQKENI. The CDR3 covers 13 residues. This clonotype originated in a man younger than 40 who had recovered from COVID-19. The chain recombines TRBV18 with TRBJ1-1; D might be TRBD1 (5 bases). The specimen sequenced was PBMCs or T cells enriched from blood (not recorded which). The CDR3 DNA sequence: TGTGCCAGCTCGGCAGGGTCGAACACTGAAGCTTTCTTT. Translating it yields CASSAGSNTEAFF.